This T cell receptor beta chain is drawn from a study of control samples from healthy donors and cancer patients. Trimming cost V 6 bases and J 5 bases; bases outside gene matches: 11. From germline, CDR1 is LNHNV and CDR2 YYDKDF (reference sequence). The CDR3 has 15 amino acids. Repertoires were generated with immunoSEQ multiplex PCR, while TCRdb's copy carries only in-frame clones and drops some. The repertoire includes roughly 120,000 clones, roughly 90% of them detected once, and less than 9% sits in the top ten. This chain connects TRBV15 to TRBJ2-5; 8 nucleotides match TRBD2. Sequenced sample: blood. This TCR derives from a woman younger than 35 in good health. CDR3 sequence reads: CATRGSGGIKETQYF. The CDR3 DNA is TGTGCCACCAGAGGGAGCGGGGGTATCAAGGAGACCCAGTACTTC.